This passage covers 6 T cell receptor beta chains from one sample sequenced in a study of graft-versus-host responses after intestinal transplantation. The table came from immunoSEQ multiplex PCR; TCRdb's copy has only in-frame clones and leaves some out. Of 6,400 or so clones in the sample, approximately 91% were seen once. This specimen was PBMCs, taken around 88 days after transplant. The origin of the receptors is a human patient who received an intestinal transplant, so some T cells may come from the graft donor.

The V call is TRBV4-2, the J call TRBJ2-7, with D possibly TRBD1 on 6 matching bases. V was shortened by 0 bases and J by 5 bases, with 8 bases between the two germline ends. This CDR3 spans 13 amino acids. CDR1 and CDR2 (germline): LGHNA, YNFKEQ. The chain's CDR3 is CASSQDKGDEQYV. In nucleotides, the CDR3 is TGTGCCAGCAGCCAAGATAAGGGGGACGAGCAGTACGTC.

The chain links TRBV6-4 to TRBJ2-1; D is perhaps TRBD2 (6 bases). Trimming removed 3 bases at V and 8 bases at J, with 17 bases between. Germline CDR1 and CDR2: MRHNA and SNTAGT. CDR3 length: 15 residues. The CDR3 DNA follows: TGTGCCAGCAGTGAAAAAGCAACCGGGAGCCATGAGCAGTTCTTC. As protein: CASSEKATGSHEQFF.

The V call is TRBV6-1, the J call TRBJ2-7; tentative D call: TRBD2 (6 bases). The CDR3 sequence is 15 residues long. CDR1 and CDR2 from the germline V gene are MNHNS and SASEGT. The V gene lost 2 bases and the J gene lost 0 bases, with 11 bases spanning the gap. CDR3 residues: CASSELGGSSYEQYF. The DNA of the CDR3 is TGTGCCAGCAGTGAACTCGGGGGAAGCTCCTACGAGCAGTACTTC.

This chain uses TRBV2 with TRBJ2-5, with D unresolved. CDR3 length: 14 residues. Germline CDR1 reads SNHLY; CDR2 reads FYNNEI. V gave up 1 base and J gave up 2 bases, with 8 bases separating them. The CDR3 sequence is CASSEVAPQETQYF. In DNA, the CDR3 is TGTGCCAGCAGTGAAGTGGCACCTCAAGAGACCCAGTACTTC.

This clone occurred once. The chain is built from TRBV6-9 and TRBJ2-7; D unclear. The germline CDR1 and CDR2 sequences are MNHGY and SVAAGI. V lost 4 bases and J 0 bases, leaving 7 bases between the germline ends. There are 13 residues in the CDR3. As DNA, the CDR3 is TGTGCCAGCAGTTTGGCTGGCTCCTACGAGCAGTACGTC. This sequence encodes CASSLAGSYEQYV.

The chain carries TRBV11-2 and TRBJ1-1; tentative D call: TRBD1 (5 bases). With 0 bases removed from V and 4 bases from J, the gap between germline ends came to 12 bases. This CDR3 is 15 amino acids long. Germline assignment: CDR1 SGHAT and CDR2 FQNNGV. The DNA for the CDR3 is TGTGCCAGCAGCTTAGACGGCTTCGGGGGCACTGAAGCTTTCTTT. Protein: CASSLDGFGGTEAFF.